A single sample is the source of the 11 T cell receptor beta chains below, sequenced in a study of T cells in Graves' hyperthyroidism and ophthalmopathy (dated by TCRdb to the late 2010s). Library prep was done by multiplex PCR. Instrument used: Illumina HiSeq 2000. The TCR beta CDR3 regions were amplified from the RNA transcripts. For the first round of RT-PCR on the TCR CDR3, the HTBI primer set was used together with the Qiagen OneStep RT-PCR kit. The public reads were reanalyzed by TCRdb: fastp trimming at Q25, MiXCR alignment, in-frame beta chains only. Identical CDR3 proteins give one entry, which carries the most common genes and DNA. The sample table lists a few hundred thousand distinct CDR3 sequences, 14% of them with a count of one. The top ten clonotypes cover around a fifth of the sample. Sequencing was carried out using blood. These receptors were collected from a woman in her twenties or thirties with Graves' ophthalmopathy.

This clonotype was seen repeatedly, ten times or more. The CDR3 sequence: CASSLLGPNTGELFF. For the CDR3, the DNA is TGTGCCAGCAGCTTACTGGGACCAAACACCGGGGAGCTGTTTTTT. The V gene is TRBV11-1, the J gene TRBJ2-2, with D perhaps assigned TRBD1 or TRBD2 (5 bases each). Germline V gives CDR1 SGHAT, CDR2 FQDESV (reference sequence). The CDR3 contains 15 residues. Trimming stripped 2 bases from V and 2 bases from J, with 9 bases between.

This clonotype was observed many times. The chain uses TRBV11-2 and TRBJ2-7; 9 bases fit TRBD1. Germline CDR1 SGHAT, CDR2 FQNNGV. There are 15 residues in the CDR3. V dropped 4 bases and J dropped 0; count of bases not matched to a gene: 4. The CDR3 sequence: CASSSRQGDSYEQYF. In nucleotides, the CDR3 is TGTGCCAGCAGCTCGCGACAGGGGGACTCCTACGAGCAGTACTTC. Combining the CDR3 with reference TRBV11-2 and TRBJ2-7 gives the whole variable domain EAGVAQSPRYKIIEKRQSVAFWCNPISGHATLYWYQQILGQGPKLLIQFQNNGVVDDSQLPKDRFSAERLKGVDSTLKIQPAKLEDSAVYLCASSSRQGDSYEQYFGPGTRLTVT.

The chain couples TRBV6-1 to TRBJ2-1; 13 bases line up with TRBD2. The CDR3 runs 15 residues. V shed 5 bases and J 7 bases; nucleotides not matched to a gene: 5. Germline CDR1 reads MNHNS; CDR2 reads SASEGT. The CDR3 DNA reads TGTGCCAGCAGTTATGCACTAGCGGGGGGGAATGAGCAGTTCTTC. Its translation: CASSYALAGGNEQFF.

This clonotype was counted between two and nine times. The genes are TRBV7-2 and TRBJ1-6; a possible D gene is TRBD1 (5 bases). This CDR3 has 15 amino acids. Germline-derived CDR1 and CDR2 are SGHTA and FQGNSA. With 4 bases removed from V and 4 bases from J, the gap between germline ends came to 11 bases. CDR3 region: CASSSRGGYNSPLHF. CDR3 DNA: TGTGCCAGCAGCTCCCGGGGGGGGTATAATTCACCCCTCCACTTT.

The CDR3 DNA follows: TGTGCCGTGCCACGGGGGACAGACACCGGGGAGCTGTTTTTT. It encodes CAVPRGTDTGELFF. The rearrangement links TRBV10-3 to TRBJ2-2; D perhaps matches TRBD1 (7 bases). This CDR3 comprises 14 residues. The V end was cut by 11 bases, the J end by 3 bases, with 16 bases between. CDR1 and CDR2 (germline): ENHRY, SYGVKD.

This clonotype was found many times. A read error may produce the germline difference seen at one junction end. The V and J genes are TRBV5-8 and TRBJ1-2; D is unresolved. Germline CDR1 and CDR2: SGHTS and YDEGEE. The CDR3 has 15 amino acids. CDR3 residues: CASSLSGIPNYGYTF. Here the CDR3 DNA reads TGTGCCAGCAGCTTATCCGGGATTCCGAACTACGGCTACACCTTC.

This clonotype has at least ten counts. The V and J genes are TRBV11-2 and TRBJ2-4, with D perhaps TRBD2 (6 bases). The CDR3 sequence is 16 residues long. Germline V gene lookup returns CDR1 SGHAT and CDR2 FQNNGV. Trimming took 3 bases from V and 0 from J, leaving 12 bases between them. The CDR3 here is CASSLEGPLAKNIQYF. CDR3 in DNA: TGTGCCAGCAGCTTGGAGGGACCCTTAGCCAAAAACATTCAGTACTTC.

This clonotype showed up many times. The V gene is TRBV7-6, the J gene TRBJ2-6; D might be TRBD2 (6 bases). Germline V CDR1 and CDR2: SGHVS, FNYEAQ. The ends were cut back, 7 bases at V and 2 bases at J, with 9 bases in the middle. The CDR3 consists of 14 residues. The CDR3, as DNA: TGTGCCAGCACCCGGGGGACTGGGGCCAACGTCCTGACTTTC. Its protein product is CASTRGTGANVLTF.

In DNA, the CDR3 is TGTGCCAGTAGCAGACAGAAAGGGGGCAATGAGCAGTTCTTC. Translation: CASSRQKGGNEQFF. This chain joins TRBV19 and TRBJ2-1, with D possibly matching TRBD1 (6 bases). This CDR3 region has 14 residues. Germline CDR1 is LNHDA and CDR2 is SQIVND (reference sequence). V was shortened by 6 bases and J by 6 bases, with 15 bases between the two germline ends.

This clonotype came up many times. J is TRBJ2-3 and V is TRBV20-1; no definite D call. Between the trimmed V and J ends, which lost 3 bases and 0 bases, there was a span of 10 bases. This CDR3 has 14 amino acids. The germline V gene encodes CDR1 DFQATT and CDR2 SNEGSKA (reference sequence). DNA of the CDR3: TGCAGTGCTAGCCGTCGACTCAGCACAGATACGCAGTATTTT. It yields the protein CSASRRLSTDTQYF.

This clonotype was recorded at least ten times. V gene TRBV27 combines with J gene TRBJ1-2; 8 bases are shared with TRBD1. The CDR3 spans 18 residues. From germline, CDR1 is MNHEY and CDR2 SMNVEV (reference sequence). V shed 0 bases and J 8 bases; nucleotides not matched to a gene: 17. CDR3: CASSLSPSVTGVSGGYTF. Here the CDR3 DNA reads TGTGCCAGCAGTTTATCCCCCTCCGTGACAGGGGTATCAGGAGGCTACACCTTC.